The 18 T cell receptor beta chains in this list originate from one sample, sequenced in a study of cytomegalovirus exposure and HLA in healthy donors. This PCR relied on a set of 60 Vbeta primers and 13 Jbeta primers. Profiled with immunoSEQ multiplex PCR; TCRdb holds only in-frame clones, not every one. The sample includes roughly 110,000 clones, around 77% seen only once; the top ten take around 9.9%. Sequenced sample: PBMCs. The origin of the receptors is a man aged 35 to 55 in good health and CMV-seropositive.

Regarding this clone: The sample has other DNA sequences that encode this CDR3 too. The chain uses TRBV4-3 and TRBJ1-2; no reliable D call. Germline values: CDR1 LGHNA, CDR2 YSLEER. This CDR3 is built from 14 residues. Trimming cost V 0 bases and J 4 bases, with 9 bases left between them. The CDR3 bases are TGCGCCAGCAGCCAAGATTCAAGAGGCTATGGCTACACCTTC. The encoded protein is CASSQDSRGYGYTF.

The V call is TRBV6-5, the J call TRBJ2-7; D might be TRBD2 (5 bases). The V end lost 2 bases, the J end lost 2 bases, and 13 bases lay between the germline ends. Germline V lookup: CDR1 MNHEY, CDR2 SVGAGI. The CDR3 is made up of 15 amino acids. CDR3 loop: CASSYDRSVTYEQYF. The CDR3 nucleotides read TGTGCCAGCAGTTACGATCGTAGCGTAACCTACGAGCAGTACTTC.

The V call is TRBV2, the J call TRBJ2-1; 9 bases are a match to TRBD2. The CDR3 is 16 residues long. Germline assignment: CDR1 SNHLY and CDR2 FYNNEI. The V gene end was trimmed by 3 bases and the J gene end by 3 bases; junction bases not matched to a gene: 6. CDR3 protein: CASSETSGSYYNEQFF. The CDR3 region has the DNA TGTGCCAGCAGTGAGACTAGCGGATCTTACTACAATGAGCAGTTCTTC.

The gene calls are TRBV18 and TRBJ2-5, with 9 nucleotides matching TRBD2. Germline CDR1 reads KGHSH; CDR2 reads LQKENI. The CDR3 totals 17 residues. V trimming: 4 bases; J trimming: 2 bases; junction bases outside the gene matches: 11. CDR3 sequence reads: CASSLLPGLASQETQYF. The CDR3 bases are TGTGCCAGCTCACTCCTACCGGGACTAGCCAGTCAAGAGACCCAGTACTTC.

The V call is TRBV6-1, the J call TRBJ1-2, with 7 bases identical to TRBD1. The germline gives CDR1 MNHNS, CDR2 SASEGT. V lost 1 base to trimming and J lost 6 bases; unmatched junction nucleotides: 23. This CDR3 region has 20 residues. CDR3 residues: CASSEGEGGAGWRGKDGYTF. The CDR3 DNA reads TGTGCCAGCAGTGAAGGGGAAGGGGGCGCTGGCTGGAGAGGGAAGGATGGCTACACCTTC.

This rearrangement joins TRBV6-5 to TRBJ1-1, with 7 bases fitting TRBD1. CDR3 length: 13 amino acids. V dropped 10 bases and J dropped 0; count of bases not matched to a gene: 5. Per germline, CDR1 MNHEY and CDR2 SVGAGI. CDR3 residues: CATTGQMNTEAFF. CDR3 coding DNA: TGTGCCACAACGGGACAGATGAACACTGAAGCTTTCTTT.

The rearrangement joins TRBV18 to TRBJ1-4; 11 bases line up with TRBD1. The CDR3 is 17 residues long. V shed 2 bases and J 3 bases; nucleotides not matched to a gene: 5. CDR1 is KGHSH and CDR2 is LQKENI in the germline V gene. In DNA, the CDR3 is TGTGCCAGCTCACCAGGACAGGGGGCCTCGGCTAATGAAAAACTGTTTTTT. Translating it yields CASSPGQGASANEKLFF.

The CDR3 loop is CATGGGRNTGELFF. The CDR3 DNA is TGTGCCACCGGCGGGGGACGGAACACCGGGGAGCTGTTTTTT. V is TRBV28 and J is TRBJ2-2; 7 bases are a match to TRBD2. The J segment lost 1 base and the V segment lost 10 bases, leaving 6 bases of the junction unmatched. Germline V lookup: CDR1 MDHEN, CDR2 SYDVKM. The CDR3 runs to 14 residues.

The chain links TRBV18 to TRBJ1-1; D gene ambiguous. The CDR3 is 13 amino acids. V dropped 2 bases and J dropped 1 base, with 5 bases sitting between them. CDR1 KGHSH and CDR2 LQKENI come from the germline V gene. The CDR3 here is CASSPTANTEAFF. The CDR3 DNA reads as TGTGCCAGCTCACCAACAGCGAACACTGAAGCTTTCTTT.

CDR3 in DNA: TGCGCCAGCAGCCAAGGGCTGAGACAGGGGTACCACGAGCAGTACTTC. Encoded protein: CASSQGLRQGYHEQYF. The chain recombines TRBV4-3 with TRBJ2-7; the match to TRBD1 covers 8 bases. This CDR3 has 16 amino acids. The germline V gene has CDR1 LGHNA and CDR2 YSLEER. With 1 base clipped from V and 5 bases from J, the junction kept 10 bases outside the gene matches.

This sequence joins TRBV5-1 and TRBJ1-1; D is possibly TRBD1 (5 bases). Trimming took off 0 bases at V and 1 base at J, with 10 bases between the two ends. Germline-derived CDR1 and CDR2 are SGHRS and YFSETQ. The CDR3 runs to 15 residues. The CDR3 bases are TGCGCCAGCAGCTTGGGTAGGGGTGGGAACACTGAAGCTTTCTTT. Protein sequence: CASSLGRGGNTEAFF.

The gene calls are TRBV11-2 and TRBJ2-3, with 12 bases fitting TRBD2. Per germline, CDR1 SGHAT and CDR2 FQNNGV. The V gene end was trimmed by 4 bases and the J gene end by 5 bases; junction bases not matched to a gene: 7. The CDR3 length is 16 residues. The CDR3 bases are TGTGCCAGCAGCTCCCGACTAGCGGGGGTGATAGATACGCAGTATTTT. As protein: CASSSRLAGVIDTQYF.

CDR3 coding DNA: TGCAGCGTCAGGCAGGGGGCATCCTATGGCTACACCTTC. Translated: CSVRQGASYGYTF. The V call is TRBV29-1, the J call TRBJ1-2; 8 bases agree with TRBD1. The CDR3 length is 13 residues. Trimming cost V 6 bases and J 4 bases; bases outside gene matches: 7. Germline-derived CDR1 and CDR2 are SQVTM and ANQGSEA.

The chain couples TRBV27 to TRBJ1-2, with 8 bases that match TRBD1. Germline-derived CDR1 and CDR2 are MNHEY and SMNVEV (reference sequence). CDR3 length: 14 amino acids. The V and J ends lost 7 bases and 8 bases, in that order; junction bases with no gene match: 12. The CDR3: CASTPGGYRGGYTF. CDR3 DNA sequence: TGTGCCAGCACCCCAGGGGGCTACCGTGGGGGCTACACCTTC.

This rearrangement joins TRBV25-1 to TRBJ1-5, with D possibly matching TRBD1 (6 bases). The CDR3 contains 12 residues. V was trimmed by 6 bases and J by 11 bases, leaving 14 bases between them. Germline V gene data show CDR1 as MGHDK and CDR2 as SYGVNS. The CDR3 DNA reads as TGTGCCAGCAGGGACAGAACGGATGCCCAGCATTTT. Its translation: CASRDRTDAQHF.

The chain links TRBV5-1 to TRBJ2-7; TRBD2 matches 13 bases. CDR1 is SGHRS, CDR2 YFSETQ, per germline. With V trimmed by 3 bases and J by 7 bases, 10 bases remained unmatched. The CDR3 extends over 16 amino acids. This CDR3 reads CASSWGTSGAVREQYF. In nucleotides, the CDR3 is TGCGCCAGCAGCTGGGGGACTAGCGGGGCGGTACGGGAGCAGTACTTC. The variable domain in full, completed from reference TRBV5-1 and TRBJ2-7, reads KAGVTQTPRYLIKTRGQQVTLSCSPISGHRSVSWYQQTPGQGLQFLFEYFSETQRNKGNFPGRFSGRQFSNSRSEMNVSTLELGDSALYLCASSWGTSGAVREQYFGPGTRLTVT.

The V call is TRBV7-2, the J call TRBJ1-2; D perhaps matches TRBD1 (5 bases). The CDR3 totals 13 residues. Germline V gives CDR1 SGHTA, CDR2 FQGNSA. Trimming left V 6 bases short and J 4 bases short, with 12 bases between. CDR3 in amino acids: CASSLDRTYGYTF. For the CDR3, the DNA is TGTGCCAGCAGTCTAGACAGAACCTATGGCTACACCTTC.

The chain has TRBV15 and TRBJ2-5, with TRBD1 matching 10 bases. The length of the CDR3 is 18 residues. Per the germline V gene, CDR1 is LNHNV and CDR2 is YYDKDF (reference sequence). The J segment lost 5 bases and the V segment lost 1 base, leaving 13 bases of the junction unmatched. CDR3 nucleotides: TGTGCCACCAGCAGAGTGGGTTTGGGGACAGGGGAGGCGGAGACCCAGTACTTC. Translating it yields CATSRVGLGTGEAETQYF.